The rows below give T cell receptor beta chains drawn from one sample of a study of siplizumab effects on memory and regulatory T cells. The data were produced by immunoSEQ multiplex PCR, yet TCRdb's version contains in-frame clones alone and is incomplete. The repertoire holds about 100,000 clones, with approximately 94% as singletons. The specimen sequenced was non-Treg CD4+ T cells sorted from blood. The source of these receptors is a human donor in good health. Both conserved end residues are trimmed from each CDR3.

v_call: TRBV11-3; cdr3_aa: ASSSSGAGANVLT
v_call: TRBV28; cdr3_aa: ASRGAGTGSNEQF
v_call: TRBV6-6; cdr3_aa: ATEPELAPDTQY
v_call: TRBV11-3; cdr3_aa: ASSLVAGNTGELF
v_call: TRBV21-1; cdr3_aa: ASTTKDRGYTDTQY
v_call: TRBV7-6; cdr3_aa: ASSSWGDTQY
v_call: TRBV27; cdr3_aa: ASSDSGLAHYEQY
v_call: TRBV28; cdr3_aa: ASSQVTGNLNYGYT
v_call: TRBV19; cdr3_aa: ASSIYGGIEQF
v_call: TRBV11-2; cdr3_aa: ASSLDIQVPSEQY
v_call: TRBV7-3; cdr3_aa: ASSPRLAGTDTQY
v_call: TRBV6-5; cdr3_aa: ASSYPQMDTPPLH
v_call: TRBV6-1; cdr3_aa: ASSEAIASGNTIY
v_call: TRBV28; cdr3_aa: ASLNVGNTEAF
v_call: TRBV9; cdr3_aa: ASSNPVSGSHSYEQY
v_call: TRBV19; cdr3_aa: ASSIRQVRSGANVLT
v_call: TRBV6-1; cdr3_aa: ATGTSGRSEQY
v_call: TRBV27; cdr3_aa: ASSLTGSRNTEAF
v_call: TRBV5-4; cdr3_aa: ASSPGRSEQF
v_call: TRBV11-2; cdr3_aa: ASYQGGGGSYNEQF
v_call: TRBV19; cdr3_aa: APMRGGKDGDTEAF
v_call: TRBV5-1; cdr3_aa: ASSLAQGEAGELF
v_call: TRBV5-7; cdr3_aa: ASSFVGRTFGELF
v_call: TRBV11-2; cdr3_aa: ASSTRQGTYNEQF
v_call: TRBV2; cdr3_aa: ASSQDSGTEAF
v_call: TRBV28; cdr3_aa: ASSSPTPGSYEQY
v_call: TRBV5-4; cdr3_aa: ASSLSISSYEQY
v_call: TRBV5-6; cdr3_aa: ASGKAGVYQETQY
v_call: TRBV12-5; cdr3_aa: ASGLGLAANQETQY